These 19 T cell receptor beta chains were sequenced from one sample in a study of regulatory T cells in long-lasting Graves disease. Noted time point: newly diagnosed GD, antithyroid drugs for less than 3 months. Preparation of the TCR library used RNA extracted from PBMCs. CDR3 regions were amplified by Arm-PCR using iRepertoire HTBI primers to build TCR beta libraries. TCRdb reprocessed the multiplex PCR reads via MiXCR and lists one record per CDR3 protein. The sample carries 350,000 to 500,000 distinct CDR3 sequences, about 15% recorded once. These data are also associated with another study on T cells in Graves' hyperthyroidism and ophthalmopathy.

The material was peripheral blood mononuclear cells (PBMCs), obtained at new diagnosis, from a patient treated with antithyroid drugs. All receptors come from a woman between 25 and 40 years old with Graves disease.

This clonotype was seen many times. This rearrangement joins TRBV30 to TRBJ2-5; D could derive from TRBD1 or TRBD2 (6 bases each). From germline, CDR1 is GTSNPN and CDR2 SVGIG (reference sequence). The V gene lost 8 bases and the J gene lost 5 bases, with 15 bases spanning the gap. The CDR3 is 12 residues long. The CDR3 here is CARLGGGETQYF. CDR3 bases: TGTGCCCGTTTGGGGGGCGGGGAGACCCAGTACTTC.

Written as DNA, the CDR3 is TGTGCCAGCGCTCCGGGACCCCTCAGGTCTGGCTACACCTTC. The encoded protein is CASAPGPLRSGYTF. The rearrangement uses TRBV7-9 and TRBJ1-2; D is perhaps TRBD1 (5 bases). CDR1 SEHNR and CDR2 FQNEAQ come from the germline V gene (reference sequence). The CDR3 is 14 amino acids. The ends were cut back, 8 bases at V and 7 bases at J, with 20 bases in the middle.

This chain joins TRBV30 and TRBJ2-5, with D tentatively TRBD2 (6 bases). With 3 bases removed from V and 4 bases from J, the gap between germline ends came to 15 bases. CDR3 size: 14 residues. The germline gives CDR1 GTSNPN, CDR2 SVGIG (reference sequence). CDR3 protein: CAWRQGTWGETQYF. The CDR3 bases are TGTGCCTGGAGGCAAGGGACTTGGGGAGAGACCCAGTACTTC.

This clonotype was counted between two and nine times. The chain couples TRBV5-4 to TRBJ2-3; 8 bases fit TRBD2. The V gene's germline CDR1 is SGHNT and CDR2 YYREEE (reference sequence). Losses at the gene ends were 3 bases for V and 3 bases for J; bases not matched to a gene: 9. This CDR3 comprises 16 residues. In DNA form, the CDR3 reads TGTGCCAGCAGCTCCAAAGCGGGAGAGGATACAGATACGCAGTATTTT. Its protein is CASSSKAGEDTDTQYF.

This clonotype has only a few counts. The chain joins TRBV6-4 to TRBJ2-7; 12 bases align to TRBD2. With V trimmed by 6 bases and J by 2 bases, 8 bases remained unmatched. The CDR3 covers 16 residues. Germline CDR1 and CDR2: MRHNA and SNTAGT. As DNA, the CDR3 is TGTGCCAGCAGCTACGGACTAGCGGGAATCGCCTACGAGCAGTACTTC. Encoded protein: CASSYGLAGIAYEQYF.

V gene TRBV28 combines with J gene TRBJ2-7; TRBD2 might be the D (6 bases). Germline V lookup: CDR1 MDHEN, CDR2 SYDVKM. The V gene lost 8 bases and the J gene lost 6 bases, with 11 bases spanning the gap. CDR3 size: 11 residues. The CDR3 loop reads CASRDFSEQYF. CDR3 nucleotide sequence: TGTGCCAGCCGGGACTTTTCCGAGCAGTACTTC.

The chain couples TRBV25-1 to TRBJ1-2; D not resolved. This CDR3 contains 16 residues. Germline CDR1 is MGHDK and CDR2 is SYGVNS. The V and J ends lost 6 bases and 2 bases respectively, with 19 bases between them. The CDR3: CASRSPEGSRNYGYTF. The CDR3 region has the DNA TGTGCCAGCAGGTCCCCGGAGGGCAGTAGGAACTATGGCTACACCTTC.

The rearrangement links TRBV19 to TRBJ2-5, with D possibly being TRBD2 (6 bases). The CDR3 has 16 residues. The germline V and J ends were trimmed by 6 bases and 5 bases, with 22 bases remaining between them. Germline V CDR1 and CDR2: LNHDA, SQIVND (reference sequence). CDR3 sequence reads: CASRRGGTTPRETQYF. In DNA, the CDR3 is TGTGCCAGTAGGAGGGGCGGGACCACTCCTAGGGAGACCCAGTACTTC.

This clonotype was picked up many times. The chain employs TRBV18 and TRBJ1-1; 7 nucleotides line up with TRBD1. V shed 5 bases and J 0 bases; nucleotides not matched to a gene: 9. Looked up from germline, CDR1 is KGHSH and CDR2 is LQKENI. The CDR3 length is 16 residues. CDR3: CASSSTGAGMNTEAFF. The CDR3 DNA reads TGTGCCAGCTCATCTACAGGGGCTGGGATGAACACTGAAGCTTTCTTT.

This clonotype was detected ten times or more. The genes are TRBV3-1 and TRBJ1-4, with D possibly matching TRBD1 (5 bases). Germline V CDR1 and CDR2: LGHDT, YNNKEL (reference sequence). The V end lost 6 bases, the J end lost 3 bases, and 11 bases lay between the germline ends. The CDR3 has 14 residues. This chain's CDR3 is CASSDSGANEKLFF. CDR3 bases: TGTGCCAGCAGTGACAGTGGTGCTAATGAAAAACTGTTTTTT. The full variable domain, rest sourced from reference TRBV3-1 and TRBJ1-4, is DTAVSQTPKYLVTQMGNDKSIKCEQNLGHDTMYWYKQDSKKFLKIMFSYNNKELIINETVPNRFSPKSPDKAHLNLHINSLELGDSAVYFCASSDSGANEKLFFGSGTQLSVL.

In this sample, this clonotype turned up many times. The V and J genes are TRBV15 and TRBJ2-7; a possible D gene is TRBD2 (5 bases). The CDR3 has 14 residues. Germline V gene sequence: CDR1 LNHNV, CDR2 YYDKDF (reference sequence). Trimming removed 5 bases at V and 3 bases at J, with 14 bases between. Written as DNA, the CDR3 is TGTGCCACCAGCCCCCGGGGTCGGAGCTACGAGCAGTACTTC. Translated: CATSPRGRSYEQYF.

This clonotype has a count of ten or more. The genes are TRBV5-1 and TRBJ2-7; D may be TRBD1 (6 bases). The CDR3 is made up of 18 amino acids. In germline, CDR1 is SGHRS, CDR2 YFSETQ. Trimming shortened V by 3 bases and J by 0 bases, and 22 bases separated the two germline ends. The CDR3 spells CASSSVPGQGILSYEQYF. DNA of the CDR3: TGCGCCAGCAGCTCTGTTCCGGGACAAGGGATCCTCTCCTACGAGCAGTACTTC.

This clonotype was found many times. V gene TRBV18 combines with J gene TRBJ2-7; D might be TRBD2 (6 bases). CDR1 and CDR2 from the germline V gene are KGHSH and LQKENI. With 2 bases removed from V and 0 bases from J, the gap between germline ends came to 11 bases. The CDR3 spans 15 residues. CDR3: CASSPGGRSSYEQYF. The CDR3 DNA sequence: TGTGCCAGCTCACCAGGAGGGAGGAGCTCCTACGAGCAGTACTTC. The complete variable domain, with remaining parts taken from reference TRBV18 and TRBJ2-7, reads NAGVMQNPRHLVRRRGQEARLRCSPMKGHSHVYWYRQLPEEGLKFMVYLQKENIIDESGMPKERFSAEFPKEGPSILRIQQVVRGDSAAYFCASSPGGRSSYEQYFGPGTRLTVT.

This clonotype was found many times. The chain has TRBV18 and TRBJ2-7, with D hard to call. The CDR3 is made up of 16 amino acids. Trimming stripped 1 base from V and 2 bases from J, with 15 bases between. Germline loops: CDR1 KGHSH, CDR2 LQKENI. The CDR3 DNA is TGTGCCAGCTCACCACGGAAGGCGAGCTGGGCCTACGAGCAGTACTTC. As protein: CASSPRKASWAYEQYF. The variable domain in full, with the rest retrieved from reference TRBV18 and TRBJ2-7, is NAGVMQNPRHLVRRRGQEARLRCSPMKGHSHVYWYRQLPEEGLKFMVYLQKENIIDESGMPKERFSAEFPKEGPSILRIQQVVRGDSAAYFCASSPRKASWAYEQYFGPGTRLTVT.

This clonotype was detected many times. The chain joins TRBV7-8 to TRBJ1-2; TRBD1 is a possible D gene (6 bases). With 3 bases removed from V and 2 bases from J, the gap between germline ends came to 13 bases. The CDR3 extends over 15 amino acids. Germline CDR1 reads SGHVS; CDR2 reads FQNEAQ. The CDR3 DNA sequence: TGTGCCAGCAGCTTTTGGGGGGCGGAAAACTATGGCTACACCTTC. Protein sequence: CASSFWGAENYGYTF.

This clonotype has ten or more counts. The chain links TRBV20-1 to TRBJ2-7; D may be TRBD1 or TRBD2 (5 bases each). Germline values: CDR1 DFQATT, CDR2 SNEGSKA (reference sequence). The CDR3 consists of 13 residues. Trimming took 3 bases from V and 1 from J, leaving 10 bases between them. CDR3 region: CSARGTLSYEQYF. CDR3 nucleotides: TGCAGTGCTAGGGGGACGCTATCCTACGAGCAGTACTTC.

This clonotype appeared many times. The chain uses TRBV28 and TRBJ2-7; possibly TRBD2 for D (6 bases). The CDR3 is made up of 12 amino acids. Germline assignment: CDR1 MDHEN and CDR2 SYDVKM. Between the trimmed V and J ends, which lost 7 bases and 3 bases, there was a span of 10 bases. DNA for the CDR3: TGTGCCAGCAATCAGGGAGGCTACGAGCAGTACTTC. It encodes CASNQGGYEQYF.

The V and J genes are TRBV27 and TRBJ2-1; 13 bases match TRBD2. The DNA end is more similar to TRBJ2-5, so the J call may be wrong. CDR1 is MNHEY and CDR2 is SMNVEV in the germline V gene (reference sequence). This CDR3 has 18 amino acids. For the CDR3, the DNA is TGTGCCAGCAGCCCCGGGACTAGCGGGACCCTTCCCCAAGAGACCCAGTACTTC. Amino acid sequence: CASSPGTSGTLPQETQYF.

This clonotype occurred a few times. The J gene is TRBJ2-7, the V gene TRBV20-1, with D possibly matching TRBD2 (5 bases). Germline CDR1 and CDR2: DFQATT and SNEGSKA (reference sequence). This CDR3 contains 14 residues. The V and J ends lost 1 base and 6 bases respectively, with 16 bases between them. The CDR3 loop is CSARGSVAIPEQYF. The CDR3 nucleotides read TGCAGTGCTAGAGGTTCTGTAGCGATTCCCGAGCAGTACTTC.